These 14 T cell receptor beta chains were sequenced from one sample in a study of blood T cell repertoires in COVID-19. Generated by immunoSEQ multiplex PCR, the TCRdb table keeps only in-frame clones and is missing some. The sample holds 150,000 to 200,000 clones; 60% to 80% are singletons and the top ten take less than 30%. The sample comprised peripheral blood. The receptors were sampled from an older woman with acute or convalescent COVID-19.

This chain joins TRBV7-3 and TRBJ1-1; tentative D call: TRBD1 (5 bases). The germline V gene has CDR1 SGHTA and CDR2 FQGTGA. The CDR3 length is 15 residues. Trimming took 5 bases from V and 8 from J, leaving 21 bases between them. CDR3 nucleotides: TGTGCCAGCAGCCCACCAATCCAGGGTCTTAGAGAAGCTTTCTTT. It is translated as CASSPPIQGLREAFF.

The rearrangement joins TRBV6-2 or TRBV6-3 to TRBJ1-2, with 9 bases matching TRBD1. After removal of 0 bases from V and 4 bases from J, the junction contained 6 bases not matched to a gene. Germline assignment: CDR1 MNHEY and CDR2 SVGEGT. The CDR3 spans 16 residues. The chain's CDR3 is CASSYSDRGHGYGYTF. CDR3 nucleotide sequence: TGTGCCAGCAGTTACTCGGACAGGGGTCATGGCTATGGCTACACCTTC.

The rearrangement uses TRBV19 and TRBJ1-2; maybe TRBD1 (5 bases). This CDR3 spans 14 amino acids. The germline V gene encodes CDR1 LNHDA and CDR2 SQIVND (reference sequence). Trimming shortened V by 3 bases and J by 8 bases, and 16 bases separated the two germline ends. The CDR3: CASSIGVSGPGYTF. The DNA of the CDR3 is TGTGCCAGTAGTATTGGAGTCTCAGGGCCCGGCTACACCTTC.

The chain combines TRBV7-3 with TRBJ2-2; D not certain. V gave up 5 bases and J gave up 5 bases, with 9 bases separating them. The CDR3 covers 13 residues. Germline-derived CDR1 and CDR2 are SGHTA and FQGTGA. CDR3 in DNA: TGTGCCAGCAGCCCGGGTGGGACCGGGGAGCTGTTTTTT. Amino acids: CASSPGGTGELFF.

The V call is TRBV21-1, the J call TRBJ1-2; whether TRBD1, the table's D call, matches the DNA was not checked. TRBV21-1 is a listed pseudogene. This CDR3 region has 15 residues. The CDR3 is CASSPTASRGRGYTF. The CDR3 DNA is TGTGCCAGCAGCCCTACCGCCAGCAGGGGTCGAGGCTACACCTTC.

The genes are TRBV7-9 and TRBJ1-4; a weak D match, TRBD1 (6 bases). The V end lost 5 bases, the J end lost 3 bases, and 13 bases lay between the germline ends. The CDR3 loop spans 15 amino acids. The germline V gene has CDR1 SEHNR and CDR2 FQNEAQ (reference sequence). The CDR3 DNA is TGTGCCAGCAGCCCTACAGGGTTTGCTAATGAAAAACTGTTTTTT. Its protein product is CASSPTGFANEKLFF.

This chain joins TRBV7-2 and TRBJ2-1; D uncertain. The CDR3 has 16 residues. The germline V gene encodes CDR1 SGHTA and CDR2 FQGNSA. With 6 bases removed from V and 1 base from J, the gap between germline ends came to 16 bases. In nucleotides, the CDR3 is TGTGCCAGCAGTCGACCGGGTAGAAGATCCTACAATGAGCAGTTCTTC. It encodes CASSRPGRRSYNEQFF.

The CDR3 nucleotides are TGTGCCAGCAGCGTAGTGGGGGCGTTAACTGAAGCTTTCTTT. Translating gives CASSVVGALTEAFF. This chain uses TRBV9 with TRBJ1-1; maybe TRBD1 (6 bases). From germline, CDR1 is SGDLS and CDR2 YYNGEE. This CDR3 is built from 14 residues. The V end was cut by 0 bases, the J end by 5 bases, with 11 bases between.

V and J are TRBV9 and TRBJ2-7; TRBD2 matches at 8 bases. The CDR3 runs 15 residues. Per the germline V gene, CDR1 is SGDLS and CDR2 is YYNGEE. The J segment lost 3 bases and the V segment lost 1 base, leaving 6 bases of the junction unmatched. In DNA form, the CDR3 reads TGTGCCAGCAGCGTACAAGCGGGAGCAGGCTACGAGCAGTACTTC. It codes for CASSVQAGAGYEQYF.

Only a few counts were recorded for this clone. This chain connects TRBV3-1 (or the pseudogene TRBV3-2) to TRBJ1-5, with D possibly TRBD1 on 5 matching bases. The CDR3 covers 14 residues. V was pared by 9 bases and J by 0 bases, with 12 bases between. The germline CDR1 and CDR2 sequences are LGHDT and YNNKEL (reference sequence). CDR3 residues: CASSGLNSNQPQHF. DNA of the CDR3: TGTGCCAGTTCGGGACTGAATAGCAATCAGCCCCAGCATTTT.

The V and J genes are TRBV2 and TRBJ1-1, with D tentatively TRBD1 (6 bases). The CDR3 extends over 14 amino acids. From germline, CDR1 is SNHLY and CDR2 FYNNEI. Deletions cut 6 bases from V and 0 bases from J, with 11 bases between. CDR3 nucleotides: TGTGCCAGCAGGCCGGGACACCTGAACACTGAAGCTTTCTTT. Translation gives CASRPGHLNTEAFF.

This clone was detected only once. The chain joins TRBV30 to TRBJ2-1; D might be TRBD1 (6 bases). The V end lost 1 base, the J end lost 5 bases, and 12 bases lay between the germline ends. There are 14 residues in the CDR3. Germline assignment: CDR1 GTSNPN and CDR2 SVGIG (reference sequence). The CDR3 DNA reads as TGTGCCTGGAGTGAGGGGGTGGGGGACAATGAGCAGTTCTTC. Amino acid sequence: CAWSEGVGDNEQFF.

This clone came up once. J is TRBJ1-5 and V is TRBV3-1 (or the pseudogene TRBV3-2); D gene ambiguous. The CDR3 has 13 amino acids. Germline V gene lookup returns CDR1 LGHDT and CDR2 YNNKEL (reference sequence). V shed 0 bases and J shed 3 bases, with 3 bases lying between them. The CDR3 DNA is TGTGCCAGCAGCCAAGATATCAATCAGCCCCAGCATTTT. It translates to CASSQDINQPQHF.

V and J are TRBV15 and TRBJ2-7; 9 positions agree with TRBD2. With V trimmed by 4 bases and J by 4 bases, 17 bases remained unmatched. The CDR3 has 18 residues. Germline values: CDR1 LNHNV, CDR2 YYDKDF (reference sequence). The CDR3 loop reads CATSKAGHRTSAKYEQYF. CDR3 coding DNA: TGTGCCACCAGCAAAGCCGGACATCGGACTAGCGCAAAGTACGAGCAGTACTTC. The full variable domain, rest sourced from reference TRBV15 and TRBJ2-7, is DAMVIQNPRYQVTQFGKPVTLSCSQTLNHNVMYWYQQKSSQAPKLLFHYYDKDFNNEADTPDNFQSRRPNTSFCFLDIRSPGLGDTAMYLCATSKAGHRTSAKYEQYFGPGTRLTVT.